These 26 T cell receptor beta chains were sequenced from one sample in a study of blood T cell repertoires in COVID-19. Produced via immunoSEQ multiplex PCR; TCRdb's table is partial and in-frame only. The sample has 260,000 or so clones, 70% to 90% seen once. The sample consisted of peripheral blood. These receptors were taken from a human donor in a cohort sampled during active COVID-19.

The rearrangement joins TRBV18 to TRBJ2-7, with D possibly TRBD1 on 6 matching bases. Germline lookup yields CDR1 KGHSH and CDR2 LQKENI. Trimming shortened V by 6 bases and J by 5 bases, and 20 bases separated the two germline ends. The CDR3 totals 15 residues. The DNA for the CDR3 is TGTGCCAGCTCCCCGCCCTCGCAGGGGCTGAACGAGCAGTACTTC. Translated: CASSPPSQGLNEQYF.

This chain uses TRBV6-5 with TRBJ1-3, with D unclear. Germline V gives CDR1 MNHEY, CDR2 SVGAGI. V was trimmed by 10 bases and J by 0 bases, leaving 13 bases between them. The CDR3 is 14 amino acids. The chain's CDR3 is CATAAGHSGNTIYF. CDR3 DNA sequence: TGTGCCACCGCCGCGGGCCACTCTGGAAACACCATATATTTT.

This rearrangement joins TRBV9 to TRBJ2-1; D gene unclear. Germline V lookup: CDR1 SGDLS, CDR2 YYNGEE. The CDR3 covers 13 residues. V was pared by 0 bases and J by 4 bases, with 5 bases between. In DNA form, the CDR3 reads TGTGCCAGCAGCGTAGGACAATACAATGAGCAGTTCTTC. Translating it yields CASSVGQYNEQFF.

This CDR3 is CASSSGTGSNQPQHF. The CDR3 nucleotides are TGTGCCAGCAGCTCCGGAACAGGAAGCAATCAGCCCCAGCATTTT. V usage is TRBV7-8 and J usage is TRBJ1-5; possible D gene TRBD1, 5 bases. The length of the CDR3 is 15 residues. Germline V CDR1 and CDR2: SGHVS, FQNEAQ. V was shortened by 4 bases and J by 1 base, with 11 bases between the two germline ends. The variable domain in full, completed from reference TRBV7-8 and TRBJ1-5, reads GAGVSQSPRYKVAKRGQDVALRCDPISGHVSLFWYQQALGQGPEFLTYFQNEAQLDKSGLPSDRFFAERPEGSVSTLKIQRTQQEDSAVYLCASSSGTGSNQPQHFGDGTRLSIL.

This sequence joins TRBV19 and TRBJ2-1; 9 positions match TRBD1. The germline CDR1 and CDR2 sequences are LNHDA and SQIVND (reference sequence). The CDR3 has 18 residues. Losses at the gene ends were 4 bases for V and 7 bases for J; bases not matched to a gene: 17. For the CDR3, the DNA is TGTGCCAGTAGTAGAAGGCCGGGACAGGGTAACCTTGGGAATGAGCAGTTCTTC. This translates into CASSRRPGQGNLGNEQFF.

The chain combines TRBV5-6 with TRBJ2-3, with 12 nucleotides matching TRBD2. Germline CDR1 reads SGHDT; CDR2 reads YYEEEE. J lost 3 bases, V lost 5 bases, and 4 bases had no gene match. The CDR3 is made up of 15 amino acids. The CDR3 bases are TGTGCCAGCAGAAAAACTAGCGGGGGGACAGATACGCAGTATTTT. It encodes CASRKTSGGTDTQYF.

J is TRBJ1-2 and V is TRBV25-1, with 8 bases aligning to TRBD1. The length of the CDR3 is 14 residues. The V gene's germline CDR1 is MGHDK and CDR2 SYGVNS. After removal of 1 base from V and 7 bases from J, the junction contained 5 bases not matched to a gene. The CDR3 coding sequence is TGTGCCAGCAGTGAATTCTCGACAGGGGTTGGCTACACCTTC. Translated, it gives CASSEFSTGVGYTF.

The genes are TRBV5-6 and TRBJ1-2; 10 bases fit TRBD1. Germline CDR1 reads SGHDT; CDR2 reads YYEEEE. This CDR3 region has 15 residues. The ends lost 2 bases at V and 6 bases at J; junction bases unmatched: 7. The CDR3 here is CASSLPGQGIHGYTF. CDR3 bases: TGTGCCAGCAGCTTACCGGGACAGGGGATCCATGGCTACACCTTC.

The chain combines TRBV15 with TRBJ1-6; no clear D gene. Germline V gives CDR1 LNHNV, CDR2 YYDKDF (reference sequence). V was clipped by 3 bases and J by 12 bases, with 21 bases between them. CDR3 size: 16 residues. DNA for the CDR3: TGTGCCACCAGCAGGGGCCATACTCGGGGTGCCGGACCCCTCCACTTT. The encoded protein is CATSRGHTRGAGPLHF.

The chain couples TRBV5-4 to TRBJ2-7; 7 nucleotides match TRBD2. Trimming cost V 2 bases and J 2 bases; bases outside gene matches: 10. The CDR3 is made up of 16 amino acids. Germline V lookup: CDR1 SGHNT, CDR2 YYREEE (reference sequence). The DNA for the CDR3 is TGTGCCAGCAGCTTTGGGGGAGGGGTTAGGGCCTACGAGCAGTACTTC. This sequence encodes CASSFGGGVRAYEQYF.

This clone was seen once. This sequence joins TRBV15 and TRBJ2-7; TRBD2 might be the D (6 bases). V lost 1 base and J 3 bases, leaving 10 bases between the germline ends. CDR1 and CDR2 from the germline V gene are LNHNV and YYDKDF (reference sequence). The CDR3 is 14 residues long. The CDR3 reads CATSRVGEDYEQYF. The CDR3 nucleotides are TGTGCCACCAGCAGAGTAGGGGAGGACTACGAGCAGTACTTC.

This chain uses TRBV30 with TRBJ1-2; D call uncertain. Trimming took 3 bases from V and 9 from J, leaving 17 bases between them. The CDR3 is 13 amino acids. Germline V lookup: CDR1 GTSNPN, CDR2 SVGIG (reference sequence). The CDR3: CAWSGGGLGRYTF. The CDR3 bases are TGTGCCTGGAGCGGAGGCGGCCTCGGACGCTACACCTTC.

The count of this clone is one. As DNA, the CDR3 is TGTGCCAGCAGCCTGAGTGGGACTGTGAATTCACCCCTCCACTTT. The encoded protein is CASSLSGTVNSPLHF. V and J are TRBV25-1 and TRBJ1-6, with D tentatively TRBD1 (5 bases). V lost 6 bases, J lost 7 bases, and 16 bases lay in between. From germline, CDR1 is MGHDK and CDR2 SYGVNS. There are 15 residues in the CDR3.

The CDR3, as DNA: TGTGCCACCAGTGAAACTAGCGGGGGGGCCAACGGGGAGCTGTTTTTT. It yields the protein CATSETSGGANGELFF. This sequence joins TRBV24-1 and TRBJ2-2, with TRBD2 identical over 13 bases. The CDR3 loop spans 16 amino acids. From germline, CDR1 is KGHDR and CDR2 SFDVKD. The V gene end was trimmed by 4 bases and the J gene end by 7 bases; junction bases not matched to a gene: 5.

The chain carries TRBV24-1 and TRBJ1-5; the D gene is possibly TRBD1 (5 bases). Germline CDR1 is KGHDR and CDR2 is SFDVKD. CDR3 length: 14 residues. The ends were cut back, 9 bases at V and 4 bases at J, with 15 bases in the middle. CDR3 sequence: CATGGAAINQPQHF. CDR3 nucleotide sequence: TGTGCCACCGGTGGGGCAGCCATAAATCAGCCCCAGCATTTT.

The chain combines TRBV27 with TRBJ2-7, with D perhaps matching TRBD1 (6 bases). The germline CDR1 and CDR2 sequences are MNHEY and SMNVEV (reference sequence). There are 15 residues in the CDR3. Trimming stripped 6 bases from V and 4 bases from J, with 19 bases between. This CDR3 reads CASSQDPTGKYEQYF. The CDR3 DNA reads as TGTGCCAGCAGCCAGGACCCTACAGGGAAGTACGAGCAGTACTTC.

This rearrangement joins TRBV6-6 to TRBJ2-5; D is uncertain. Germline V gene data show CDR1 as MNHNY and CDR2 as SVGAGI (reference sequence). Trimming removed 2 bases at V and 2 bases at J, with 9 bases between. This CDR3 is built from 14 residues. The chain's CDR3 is CASSYAGLQETQYF. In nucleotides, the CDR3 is TGTGCCAGCAGTTACGCTGGGCTACAAGAGACCCAGTACTTC.

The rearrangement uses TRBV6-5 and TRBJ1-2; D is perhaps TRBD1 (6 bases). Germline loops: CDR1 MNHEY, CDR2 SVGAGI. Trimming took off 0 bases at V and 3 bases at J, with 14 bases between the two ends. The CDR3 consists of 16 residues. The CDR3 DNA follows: TGTGCCAGCAGTTACTCGGGGGCAGGATCCTACTATGGCTACACCTTC. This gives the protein CASSYSGAGSYYGYTF.

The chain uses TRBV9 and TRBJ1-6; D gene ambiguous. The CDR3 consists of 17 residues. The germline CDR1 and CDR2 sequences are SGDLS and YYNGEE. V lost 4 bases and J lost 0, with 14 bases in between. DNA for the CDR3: TGTGCCAGCAGCCTTACCTTATCCAGCTCCTATAATTCACCCCTCCACTTT. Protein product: CASSLTLSSSYNSPLHF.

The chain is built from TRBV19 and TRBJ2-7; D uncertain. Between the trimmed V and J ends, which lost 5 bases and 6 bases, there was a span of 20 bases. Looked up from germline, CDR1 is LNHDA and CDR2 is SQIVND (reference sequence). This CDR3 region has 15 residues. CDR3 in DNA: TGTGCCAGTAGTCGAAGAGGTACACTTGTATCCGAGCAGTACTTC. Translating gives CASSRRGTLVSEQYF. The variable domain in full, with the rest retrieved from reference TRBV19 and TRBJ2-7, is DGGITQSPKYLFRKEGQNVTLSCEQNLNHDAMYWYRQDPGQGLRLIYYSQIVNDFQKGDIAEGYSVSREKKESFPLTVTSAQKNPTAFYLCASSRRGTLVSEQYFGPGTRLTVT.

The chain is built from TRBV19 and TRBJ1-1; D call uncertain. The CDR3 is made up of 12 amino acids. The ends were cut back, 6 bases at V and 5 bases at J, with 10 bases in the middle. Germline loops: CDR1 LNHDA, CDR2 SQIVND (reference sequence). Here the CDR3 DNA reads TGTGCCAGTAGCACTAGGGAGACTGAAGCTTTCTTT. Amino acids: CASSTRETEAFF.

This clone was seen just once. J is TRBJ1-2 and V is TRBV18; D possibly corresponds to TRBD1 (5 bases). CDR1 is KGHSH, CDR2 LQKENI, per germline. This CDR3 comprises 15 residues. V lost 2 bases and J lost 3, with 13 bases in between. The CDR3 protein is CASSPEAGYDYGYTF. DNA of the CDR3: TGTGCCAGCTCACCAGAGGCAGGGTACGACTATGGCTACACCTTC.

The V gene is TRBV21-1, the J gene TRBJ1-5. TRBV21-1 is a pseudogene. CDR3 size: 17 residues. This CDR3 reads CASSKARPGKAWQPQHF. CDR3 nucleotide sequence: TGTGCCAGCAGCAAAGCGCGTCCGGGTAAGGCTTGGCAGCCCCAGCATTTT.

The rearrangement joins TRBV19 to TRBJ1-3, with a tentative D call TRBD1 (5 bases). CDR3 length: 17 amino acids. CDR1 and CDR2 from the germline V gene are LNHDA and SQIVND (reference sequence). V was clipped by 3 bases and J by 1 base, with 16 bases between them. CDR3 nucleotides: TGTGCCAGTAGTATCCCCAGGGACTCGGTGTCTGGAAACACCATATATTTT. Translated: CASSIPRDSVSGNTIYF.

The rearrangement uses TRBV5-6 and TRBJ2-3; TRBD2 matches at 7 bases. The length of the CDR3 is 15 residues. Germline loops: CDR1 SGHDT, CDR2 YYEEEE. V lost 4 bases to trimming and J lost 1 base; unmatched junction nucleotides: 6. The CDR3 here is CASSPLGGRTDTQYF. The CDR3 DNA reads TGTGCCAGCAGCCCTTTGGGAGGGCGCACAGATACGCAGTATTTT.

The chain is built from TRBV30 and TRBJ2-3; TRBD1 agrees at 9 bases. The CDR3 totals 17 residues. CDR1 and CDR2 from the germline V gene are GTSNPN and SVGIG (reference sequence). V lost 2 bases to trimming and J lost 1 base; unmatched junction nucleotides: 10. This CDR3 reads CAWSSPGTGLGTDTQYF. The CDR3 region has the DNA TGTGCCTGGAGTTCACCCGGGACAGGGTTGGGCACAGATACGCAGTATTTT.